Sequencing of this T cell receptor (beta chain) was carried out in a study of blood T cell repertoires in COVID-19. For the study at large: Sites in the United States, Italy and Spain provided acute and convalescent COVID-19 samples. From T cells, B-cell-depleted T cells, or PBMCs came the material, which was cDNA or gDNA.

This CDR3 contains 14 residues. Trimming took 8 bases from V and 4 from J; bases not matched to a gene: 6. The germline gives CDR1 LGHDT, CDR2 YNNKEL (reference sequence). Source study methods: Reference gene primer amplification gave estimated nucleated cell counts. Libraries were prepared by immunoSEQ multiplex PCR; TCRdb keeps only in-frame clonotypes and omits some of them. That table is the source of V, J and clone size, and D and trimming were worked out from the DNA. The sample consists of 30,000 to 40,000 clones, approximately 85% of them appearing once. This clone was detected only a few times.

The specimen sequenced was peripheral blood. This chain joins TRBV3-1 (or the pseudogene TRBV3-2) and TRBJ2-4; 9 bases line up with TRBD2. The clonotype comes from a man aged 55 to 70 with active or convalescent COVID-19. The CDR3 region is CASGQRGAKNIQYF. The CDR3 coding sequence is TGTGCCAGCGGTCAGCGGGGGGCGAAAAACATTCAGTACTTC.